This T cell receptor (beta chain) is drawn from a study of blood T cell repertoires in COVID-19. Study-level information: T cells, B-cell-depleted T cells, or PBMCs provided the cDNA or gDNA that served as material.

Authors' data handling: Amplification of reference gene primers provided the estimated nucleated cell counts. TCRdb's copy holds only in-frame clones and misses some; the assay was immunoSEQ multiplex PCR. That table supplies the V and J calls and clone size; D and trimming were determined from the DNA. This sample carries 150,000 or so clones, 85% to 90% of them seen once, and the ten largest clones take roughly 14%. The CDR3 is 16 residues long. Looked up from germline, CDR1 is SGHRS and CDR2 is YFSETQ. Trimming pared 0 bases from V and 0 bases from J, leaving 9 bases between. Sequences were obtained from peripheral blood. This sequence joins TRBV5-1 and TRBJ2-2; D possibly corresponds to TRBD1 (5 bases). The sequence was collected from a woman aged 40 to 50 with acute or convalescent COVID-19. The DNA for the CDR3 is TGCGCCAGCAGCTTGGGACAGCCCGCGAACACCGGGGAGCTGTTTTTT. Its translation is CASSLGQPANTGELFF.